The 22 T cell receptor beta chains presented below share a single source sample, sequenced in a study of T cells in Graves' hyperthyroidism and ophthalmopathy. The source material, RNA transcripts, was used to amplify TCR beta CDR3 regions. Researchers ran a first-round RT-PCR on the TCR CDR3 using the HTBI primer set. TCRdb ran MiXCR on the multiplex PCR reads and lists one entry per CDR3 protein. The sample consists of over 350,000 distinct CDR3 sequences, around 15% of them appearing once. Sequenced material: blood. These receptors were obtained from a man between 18 and 29 years old with Graves' ophthalmopathy.

This clonotype came up a few times. CDR3 sequence reads: CASSFFSGTQETQYF. DNA of the CDR3: TGTGCCAGCAGCTTTTTTAGCGGAACACAAGAGACCCAGTACTTC. This chain links TRBV5-4 with TRBJ2-5; TRBD2 is a possible D gene (6 bases). V dropped 2 bases and J dropped 2 bases, with 13 bases sitting between them. This CDR3 region has 15 residues. Germline CDR1 and CDR2: SGHNT and YYREEE (reference sequence).

The gene calls are TRBV10-3 and TRBJ2-7; no reliable D call. The CDR3 runs 11 residues. CDR1 is ENHRY, CDR2 SYGVKD, per germline. Between the trimmed V and J ends, which lost 5 bases and 5 bases, there was a span of 7 bases. The CDR3 is CAISRQDEQYF. In DNA, the CDR3 is TGTGCCATCAGTCGGCAGGACGAGCAGTACTTC.

This clonotype showed up many times. The chain links TRBV5-8 to TRBJ1-2; D uncertain. CDR1 is SGHTS, CDR2 YDEGEE, per germline. This CDR3 spans 13 amino acids. Deletions cut 1 base from V and 4 bases from J, with 8 bases between. DNA for the CDR3: TGTGCCAGCAGCTTGCCGGGTGGCTATGGCTACACCTTC. Its translation is CASSLPGGYGYTF. Filled out from reference TRBV5-8 and TRBJ1-2, the complete variable domain reads EAGVTQSPTHLIKTRGQQATLRCSPISGHTSVYWYQQALGLGLQFLLWYDEGEERNRGNFPPRFSGRQFPNYSSELNVNALELEDSALYLCASSLPGGYGYTFGSGTRLTVV.

This chain links TRBV6-1 with TRBJ1-2; D unresolved. CDR1 MNHNS and CDR2 SASEGT come from the germline V gene. Trimming left V 7 bases short and J 4 bases short, with 10 bases between. The CDR3 contains 12 residues. As DNA, the CDR3 is TGTGCCAGCATTCCGGACTCCTATGGCTACACCTTC. This encodes CASIPDSYGYTF.

This clonotype was seen more than once but under ten times. The V call is TRBV10-1, the J call TRBJ2-7, with a possible D match to TRBD1 (5 bases). There are 16 residues in the CDR3. V was pared by 1 base and J by 5 bases, with 18 bases between. In germline, CDR1 is WNHNN, CDR2 SYGVQD (reference sequence). In DNA form, the CDR3 reads TGCGCCAGCAGTGAGTATAACCAGGGCGAGAAGAACGAGCAGTACTTC. Translating gives CASSEYNQGEKNEQYF.

At least ten counts were recorded for this clonotype. The V call is TRBV5-1, the J call TRBJ2-7, with 7 bases identical to TRBD2. The V and J ends lost 1 base and 2 bases, in that order; junction bases with no gene match: 6. Germline V gives CDR1 SGHRS, CDR2 YFSETQ. This CDR3 contains 15 residues. CDR3 coding DNA: TGCGCCAGCAGCTTGCTACGGGGGGATGCCTACGAGCAGTACTTC. Its translation is CASSLLRGDAYEQYF.

The sample holds many counts of this clonotype. The V gene is TRBV7-2, the J gene TRBJ2-3, with D hard to call. V dropped 5 bases and J dropped 4 bases, with 7 bases sitting between them. The length of the CDR3 is 12 residues. Per germline, CDR1 SGHTA and CDR2 FQGNSA. Here the CDR3 reads CASSLPSDTQYF. DNA for the CDR3: TGTGCCAGCAGCCTCCCCTCAGATACGCAGTATTTT.

This clonotype was counted many times. The rearrangement uses TRBV5-8 and TRBJ2-7; D perhaps matches TRBD2 (5 bases). In germline, CDR1 is SGHTS, CDR2 YDEGEE. CDR3 length: 12 residues. V shed 3 bases and J shed 5 bases, with 9 bases lying between them. The CDR3 is CASSWPGDEQYF. CDR3 sequence (DNA): TGTGCCAGCAGCTGGCCCGGGGACGAGCAGTACTTC.

Ten or more counts support this clonotype. The chain employs TRBV3-1 and TRBJ2-5; 9 nucleotides line up with TRBD2. Per germline, CDR1 LGHDT and CDR2 YNNKEL (reference sequence). Germline trimming cut 4 bases from V and 5 bases from J; bases unmatched to any gene: 8. The CDR3 is made up of 15 amino acids. In nucleotides, the CDR3 is TGTGCCAGCAGCCCGCGGACTAGCGAGACGGAGACCCAGTACTTC. Its translation: CASSPRTSETETQYF.

This clonotype was found many times. This chain connects TRBV5-1 to TRBJ2-3; 11 bases match TRBD2. Germline V CDR1 and CDR2: SGHRS, YFSETQ. The trim removed 6 bases at V and 4 bases at J, leaving 10 bases unmatched. This CDR3 contains 16 residues. CDR3 sequence reads: CASKRTSGRGSDTQYF. The CDR3 region has the DNA TGCGCCAGCAAACGAACTAGCGGGAGAGGCTCAGATACGCAGTATTTT.

Many counts were recorded for this clonotype. The J gene is TRBJ2-7, the V gene TRBV5-1; 11 bases align to TRBD1. V dropped 0 bases and J dropped 2; count of bases not matched to a gene: 7. This CDR3 region has 17 residues. CDR1 is SGHRS, CDR2 YFSETQ, per germline. The CDR3 DNA sequence: TGCGCCAGCAGCTTGGGGACAGGGGGCGTATTAACCTACGAGCAGTACTTC. Translated: CASSLGTGGVLTYEQYF.

In this sample, this clonotype turned up many times. The gene calls are TRBV7-9 and TRBJ2-7; D gene uncertain. V gave up 8 bases and J gave up 0 bases, with 8 bases separating them. Looked up from germline, CDR1 is SEHNR and CDR2 is FQNEAQ (reference sequence). The CDR3 totals 12 residues. The CDR3 DNA is TGTGCCAGCGCTAAGGGCTCCTACGAGCAGTACTTC. It translates to CASAKGSYEQYF.

The V call is TRBV11-2, the J call TRBJ1-1, with D possibly being TRBD1 (6 bases). The CDR3 sequence is 16 residues long. V was pared by 5 bases and J by 0 bases, with 16 bases between. Germline assignment: CDR1 SGHAT and CDR2 FQNNGV. CDR3 in amino acids: CASSRKGDTMNTEAFF. CDR3 nucleotide sequence: TGTGCCAGCAGCCGTAAGGGGGACACGATGAACACTGAAGCTTTCTTT.

This clonotype has ten or more counts. J is TRBJ1-5 and V is TRBV20-1; D not certain. CDR3 length equals 12 residues. CDR1 and CDR2 from the germline V gene are DFQATT and SNEGSKA (reference sequence). Trimming pared 3 bases from V and 4 bases from J, leaving 7 bases between. The CDR3 loop reads CSASAANQPQHF. The CDR3, as DNA: TGCAGTGCTAGCGCAGCAAATCAGCCCCAGCATTTT.

With regard to this clonotype: This sequence may be a read error, since a much larger clone differs from it by one base. V gene TRBV7-9 combines with J gene TRBJ1-1; D remains ambiguous. Per the germline V gene, CDR1 is SEHNR and CDR2 is FQNEAQ (reference sequence). V was clipped by 2 bases and J by 6 bases, with 4 bases between them. The CDR3 is 11 amino acids. CDR3 bases: TGTGCCAGCAGCTTAATCGCTGAAGCTTTCTTT. It specifies CASSLIAEAFF.

This clonotype was recorded many times. The chain carries TRBV2 and TRBJ1-4; D remains ambiguous. CDR3 length: 14 amino acids. Germline CDR1 and CDR2: SNHLY and FYNNEI. The V gene lost 4 bases and the J gene lost 0 bases, with 6 bases spanning the gap. For the CDR3, the DNA is TGTGCCAGCAGTGCCAGGACAACTAATGAAAAACTGTTTTTT. It translates to CASSARTTNEKLFF.

This clonotype was counted only a few times. The chain uses TRBV5-1 and TRBJ2-1; D is ambiguous. Trimming removed 1 base at V and 3 bases at J, with 14 bases between. The CDR3 loop spans 16 amino acids. The V gene's germline CDR1 is SGHRS and CDR2 YFSETQ. CDR3 bases: TGCGCCAGCAGCTTGTTCGCACGGACCCTCTACAATGAGCAGTTCTTC. This codes for CASSLFARTLYNEQFF.

In this sample, this clonotype turned up many times. The chain is built from TRBV3-1 and TRBJ2-2; a possible D gene is TRBD1 (5 bases). Germline assignment: CDR1 LGHDT and CDR2 YNNKEL (reference sequence). The CDR3 contains 15 residues. The V end was cut by 2 bases, the J end by 1 base, with 8 bases between. CDR3 in amino acids: CASSQRTGNTGELFF. DNA for the CDR3: TGTGCCAGCAGCCAAAGAACAGGGAACACCGGGGAGCTGTTTTTT.

The chain uses TRBV12-3 or TRBV12-4 and TRBJ2-7; D not resolved. V was clipped by 3 bases and J by 0 bases, with 9 bases between them. The CDR3 is 14 amino acids. The CDR3 nucleotides are TGTGCCAGCAGTTTCGGACGGAGCTCCTACGAGCAGTACTTC. Protein sequence: CASSFGRSSYEQYF.

Only a few counts were recorded for this clonotype. The chain recombines TRBV9 with TRBJ1-1, with TRBD1 matching over 8 bases. V shed 0 bases, J shed 6 bases, and the junction held 13 bases outside the gene matches. CDR1 and CDR2 (germline): SGDLS, YYNGEE. The CDR3 runs to 17 residues. The CDR3 reads CASSVEGQALPLAEAFF. For the CDR3, the DNA is TGTGCCAGCAGCGTAGAGGGACAGGCCCTGCCTTTGGCTGAAGCTTTCTTT.

The rearrangement links TRBV18 to TRBJ1-2; maybe TRBD1 (5 bases). The germline V and J ends were trimmed by 2 bases and 0 bases, with 16 bases remaining between them. This CDR3 comprises 17 residues. Looked up from germline, CDR1 is KGHSH and CDR2 is LQKENI. CDR3 nucleotide sequence: TGTGCCAGCTCACCAGGGGTCGGGACGAAATCTAACTATGGCTACACCTTC. Protein product: CASSPGVGTKSNYGYTF.

There are many counts of this clonotype. The chain has TRBV3-1 and TRBJ2-5, with 10 bases aligning to TRBD2. Germline lookup yields CDR1 LGHDT and CDR2 YNNKEL (reference sequence). V gave up 2 bases and J gave up 5 bases; unmatched junction bases: 5. This CDR3 has 15 amino acids. The CDR3 sequence is CASSQSLTSGETQYF. The DNA for the CDR3 is TGTGCCAGCAGCCAATCTTTGACTAGCGGGGAGACCCAGTACTTC.